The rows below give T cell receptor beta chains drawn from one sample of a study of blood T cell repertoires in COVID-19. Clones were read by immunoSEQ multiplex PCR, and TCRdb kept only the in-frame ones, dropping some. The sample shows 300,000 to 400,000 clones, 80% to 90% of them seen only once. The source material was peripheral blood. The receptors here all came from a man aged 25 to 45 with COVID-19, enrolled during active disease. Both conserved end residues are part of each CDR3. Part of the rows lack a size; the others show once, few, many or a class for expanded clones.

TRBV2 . CASIRREVAYEQYF
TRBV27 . CASSLSAGETYNEQFF
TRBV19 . CASSNTGGNQPQHF
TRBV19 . CASTGTADPSYSNQPQHF
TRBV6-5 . CASRRLPGDRYEQYF
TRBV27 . CVAGGTNEKLFF
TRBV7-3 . CASSTTTGETQYF
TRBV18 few CASSPAGRTEAFF
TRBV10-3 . CAISEGGGGYEQYF
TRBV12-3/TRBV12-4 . CASSPRVGEQFF
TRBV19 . CASSIPGQGTYEQYF
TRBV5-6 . CASSSKEQGAGYQPQHF
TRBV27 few CASSGQGINTQYF
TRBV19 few CASSILQGSGNTIYF
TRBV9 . CASSVDRGTDTQYF
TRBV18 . CASSQTGNEQFF
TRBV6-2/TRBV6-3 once CASSYGGASGNTIYF
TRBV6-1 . CASSAAWGRTTGELFF
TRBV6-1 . CASRTGLDEQYF
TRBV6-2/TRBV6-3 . CASSYHRTGTNTEAFF
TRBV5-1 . CASSLGLAGPEDTQYF
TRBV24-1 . CATSDSRAPNTGELFF
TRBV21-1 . CASNCSRISYEQYF
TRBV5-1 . CASGRSGSDTQYF
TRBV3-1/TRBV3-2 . CAGEGSQTQYF